A single sample gave rise to the 13 T cell receptor beta chains below, sequenced in a study of T cells in Graves' hyperthyroidism and ophthalmopathy. Amplification targeted TCR beta CDR3 regions from RNA transcripts. The TCR CDR3 was amplified in a first-round RT-PCR using the HTBI primer set. A single record per CDR3 protein comes from TCRdb applying MiXCR to the multiplex PCR reads. The sample shows 490,000 or so distinct CDR3 sequences, around a fifth of them seen only once. The sample taken for sequencing was blood. These receptors originate from a woman aged 70-85 years with Graves' ophthalmopathy.

This clonotype was found a few times. The genes are TRBV10-3 and TRBJ2-1, with D tentatively TRBD2 (6 bases). This CDR3 region has 13 residues. Trimming pared 4 bases from V and 7 bases from J, leaving 11 bases between. CDR1 is ENHRY, CDR2 SYGVKD, per germline. The CDR3 here is CAISGGGVNEQFF. The CDR3 bases are TGTGCCATCAGTGGAGGAGGGGTGAATGAGCAGTTCTTC.

In this sample, this clonotype turned up many times. The chain couples TRBV7-8 to TRBJ2-7; D not certain. There are 13 residues in the CDR3. V lost 1 base and J 1 base, leaving 5 bases between the germline ends. Germline V CDR1 and CDR2: SGHVS, FQNEAQ. The DNA for the CDR3 is TGTGCCAGCAGCTTAGAGCGTTCCTACGAGCAGTACTTC. Amino acids: CASSLERSYEQYF.

This chain joins TRBV9 and TRBJ1-4; tentatively, D is TRBD1 (6 bases). Trimming left V 7 bases short and J 4 bases short, with 11 bases between. CDR1 is SGDLS and CDR2 is YYNGEE in the germline V gene. This CDR3 spans 13 amino acids. CDR3 amino acids: CASSRTVNEKLFF. Written as DNA, the CDR3 is TGTGCCAGCTCTCGGACAGTTAATGAAAAACTGTTTTTT.

The J gene is TRBJ1-1, the V gene TRBV4-1; unclear D gene. This CDR3 region has 13 residues. Trimming removed 4 bases from V and 6 bases from J, with 12 bases in between. The V gene's germline CDR1 is MGHRA and CDR2 YSYEKL. The CDR3 bases are TGCGCCAGCAGCCGAGCCCTTGGGGCTGAAGCTTTCTTT. This translates into CASSRALGAEAFF.

The chain combines TRBV7-9 with TRBJ2-7; D unresolved. The CDR3 spans 13 residues. CDR1 and CDR2 (germline): SEHNR, FQNEAQ (reference sequence). Trimming stripped 3 bases from V and 6 bases from J, with 12 bases between. CDR3 sequence: CASSLGERVEQYF. For the CDR3, the DNA is TGTGCCAGCAGCTTGGGCGAACGGGTCGAGCAGTACTTC.

The chain has TRBV2 and TRBJ2-7; no reliable D call. The germline V and J ends were trimmed by 3 bases and 0 bases, with 15 bases remaining between them. Looked up from germline, CDR1 is SNHLY and CDR2 is FYNNEI. This CDR3 contains 16 residues. CDR3 in amino acids: CASSDRGLGVSYEQYF. CDR3 sequence (DNA): TGTGCCAGCAGTGATAGAGGTCTAGGCGTCTCCTACGAGCAGTACTTC.

In its sample, this clonotype was seen a few times. The genes are TRBV6-1 and TRBJ1-5; D not resolved. Germline V gene sequence: CDR1 MNHNS, CDR2 SASEGT. Trimming stripped 6 bases from V and 2 bases from J, with 17 bases between. There are 16 residues in the CDR3. The CDR3 sequence is CASRGPGNGGNQPQHF. The CDR3 coding sequence is TGTGCCAGCAGGGGTCCGGGAAACGGAGGCAATCAGCCCCAGCATTTT.

In this sample, this clonotype turned up a few times. V and J are TRBV12-3 or TRBV12-4 and TRBJ2-1; D may be TRBD1 (6 bases). The CDR3 totals 13 residues. The V gene lost 7 bases and the J gene lost 8 bases, with 15 bases spanning the gap. The CDR3 spells CASNRQVDDEQFF. Written as DNA, the CDR3 is TGTGCCAGCAATAGACAGGTGGACGATGAGCAGTTCTTC.

The CDR3 coding sequence is TGTGCCACCAGCAGAGATGGGGGGAGGGGGATGTTGGAGACCCAGTACTTC. Encoded protein: CATSRDGGRGMLETQYF. The chain couples TRBV15 to TRBJ2-5; perhaps TRBD2 as D (7 bases). This CDR3 region has 17 residues. Germline CDR1 reads LNHNV; CDR2 reads YYDKDF (reference sequence). Trimming pared 0 bases from V and 5 bases from J, leaving 19 bases between.

This chain joins TRBV6-1 and TRBJ1-1; no firm D call. This CDR3 contains 13 residues. The V gene's germline CDR1 is MNHNS and CDR2 SASEGT. The V and J ends lost 7 bases and 4 bases respectively, with 13 bases between them. This CDR3 reads CASTSRAFTEAFF. The CDR3 nucleotides are TGTGCCAGCACCTCACGGGCCTTCACTGAAGCTTTCTTT.

The rearrangement uses TRBV7-2 and TRBJ2-2; 8 bases are shared with TRBD1. The V gene end was trimmed by 3 bases and the J gene end by 9 bases; junction bases not matched to a gene: 9. The CDR3 spans 15 residues. CDR1 and CDR2 from the germline V gene are SGHTA and FQGNSA. CDR3 loop: CASSLDRERSRELFF. In nucleotides, the CDR3 is TGTGCCAGCAGCTTGGACAGGGAAAGGTCTAGGGAGCTGTTTTTT.

The CDR3 DNA sequence: TGTGCCAGCAGTTACGACGGGACAGGAAGCACAGATACGCAGTATTTT. Translating it yields CASSYDGTGSTDTQYF. The rearrangement uses TRBV6-6 and TRBJ2-3; 8 bases agree with TRBD1. Trimming cost V 2 bases and J 0 bases; bases outside gene matches: 4. Germline loops: CDR1 MNHNY, CDR2 SVGAGI (reference sequence). There are 16 residues in the CDR3.

This clonotype was counted a few times. V and J are TRBV12-3 or TRBV12-4 and TRBJ2-3, with 9 bases matching TRBD2. The CDR3 has 17 residues. Losses at the gene ends were 5 bases for V and 4 bases for J; bases not matched to a gene: 13. Here the CDR3 reads CASSPGVREGLADTQYF. For the CDR3, the DNA is TGTGCCAGCAGTCCCGGGGTGCGGGAGGGCCTGGCAGATACGCAGTATTTT.